These T cell receptor beta chains were read from a single sample in a study of cytomegalovirus exposure and HLA in healthy donors. Only in-frame clones appear in the TCRdb table, and some are missing; sequencing was by immunoSEQ multiplex PCR. The sample table includes over 200,000 clones. The specimen sequenced was PBMCs. These receptors came from a woman under 40 in good health and CMV-seropositive. Each CDR3 is given without its conserved first and last residue. The D gene is left open where the match is weak.

v_call,j_call,d_call,cdr3_aa
TRBV7-2,TRBJ2-7,TRBD2,ASSLQAGSQDEQY
TRBV28,TRBJ2-7,.,ASSINPGQYEQY
TRBV7-6,TRBJ2-7,TRBD2,ASSRGDRAYEQY
TRBV7-8,TRBJ1-2,.,ASSLDGFFYGYT
TRBV18,TRBJ2-1,TRBD2,ASSPGLAGDNEQF
TRBV27,TRBJ1-6,TRBD1,ASSLSVETGIGNSPLH
TRBV2,TRBJ1-2,.,ASSETRDYGGYT
TRBV2,TRBJ2-3,.,ASSPTRRGSRTDTQY
TRBV6-5,TRBJ1-5,TRBD1,ASRDRSGAQH
TRBV6-5,TRBJ2-5,TRBD2,ASRTSGQETQY
TRBV18,TRBJ1-1,.,ASSPGRDTEAF
TRBV28,TRBJ1-1,TRBD1,ASSPRSGGATEAF
TRBV6-6,TRBJ1-6,.,ASSSDSPLH
TRBV18,TRBJ2-5,.,ASSPFRSETQY
TRBV29-1,TRBJ1-1,.,SVGGGVGLGWTEAF
TRBV5-4,TRBJ2-5,TRBD2,ASSMSSGLQETQY
TRBV7-6,TRBJ1-4,.,ASSLAKAPGEKLF
TRBV6-1,TRBJ1-2,.,ASGGGGYT
TRBV4-1,TRBJ2-3,TRBD2,ASSFTGTSGADTQY
TRBV12-5,TRBJ1-2,TRBD1,ASGLGTGGDYGYT
TRBV27,TRBJ2-1,TRBD1,ASSLRGRNEQF
TRBV6-1,TRBJ2-1,.,ASLVQAEYNEQF
TRBV5-1,TRBJ2-1,.,ASSLGRGTYNEQF
TRBV29-1,TRBJ2-1,TRBD2,SVEVERGSYNEQF
TRBV2,TRBJ1-5,TRBD1,ARATGVNQPQH
TRBV10-3,TRBJ2-7,TRBD2,ATVGGNYEQY
TRBV4-3,TRBJ2-2,TRBD2,ASSQDRLAGVDTGELF
TRBV5-5,TRBJ2-5,TRBD1,ASSLPVTGRNQETQY
TRBV11-2,TRBJ2-7,.,ASSFVGGAEQY
TRBV6-5,TRBJ2-7,TRBD1,ASSHYRGIDYEQY
TRBV19,TRBJ1-2,TRBD1,ASSIQQGAYGYT
TRBV27,TRBJ2-1,TRBD1,ASSLSRTGGGEQF
TRBV10-3,TRBJ2-1,.,AISESAGYNEQF
TRBV2,TRBJ2-5,TRBD2,ASRSRGGLDQY
TRBV7-6,TRBJ1-1,.,ASSLVPGEAF
TRBV29-1,TRBJ2-3,.,SVRVWDTQY
TRBV28,TRBJ2-7,TRBD2,ASGTSGRRTYEQY
TRBV19,TRBJ2-2,TRBD1,ASSRTGGPGELF
TRBV10-2,TRBJ2-5,TRBD2,ASSSGLAGVETQY
TRBV18,TRBJ1-1,.,ASSPRDPNTEAF
TRBV7-9,TRBJ1-1,TRBD1,ASSKQGTLNTEAF
TRBV19,TRBJ1-5,TRBD1,ASSIDRGRDQPQH
TRBV6-5,TRBJ2-6,.,ASTDMSRRANVLT
TRBV10-3,TRBJ2-7,.,ASSSGLHEQY
TRBV7-2,TRBJ2-1,.,ASSIGLPSYNEQF
TRBV12-5,TRBJ1-2,.,ASGFGQTYYGYT
TRBV7-9,TRBJ2-7,TRBD2,ASSSFVHSSGSAYEQY
TRBV11-2,TRBJ1-1,.,ASSLVLQQVSEAF
TRBV7-2,TRBJ2-2,TRBD1,ASSLVGTGFNTGELF
TRBV2,TRBJ2-7,.,ASSGTIFRLEQY
TRBV7-7,TRBJ2-5,TRBD1,ASSWDRVGETQY
TRBV5-1,TRBJ2-5,TRBD2,ASSLALAGGRIRSPVQETQY